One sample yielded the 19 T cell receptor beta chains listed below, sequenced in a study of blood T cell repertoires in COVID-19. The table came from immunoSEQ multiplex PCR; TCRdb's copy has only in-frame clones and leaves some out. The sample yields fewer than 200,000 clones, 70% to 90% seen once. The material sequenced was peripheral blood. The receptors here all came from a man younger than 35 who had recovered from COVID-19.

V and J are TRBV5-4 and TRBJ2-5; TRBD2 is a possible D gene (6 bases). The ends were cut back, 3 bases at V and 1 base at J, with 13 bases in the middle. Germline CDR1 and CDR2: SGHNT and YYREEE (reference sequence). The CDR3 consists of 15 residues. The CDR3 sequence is CASSSKKTSQETQYF. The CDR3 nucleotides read TGTGCCAGCAGCTCCAAAAAGACTAGCCAAGAGACCCAGTACTTC. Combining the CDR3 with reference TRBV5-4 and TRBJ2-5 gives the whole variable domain ETGVTQSPTHLIKTRGQQVTLRCSSQSGHNTVSWYQQALGQGPQFIFQYYREEENGRGNFPPRFSGLQFPNYSSELNVNALELDDSALYLCASSSKKTSQETQYFGPGTRLLVL.

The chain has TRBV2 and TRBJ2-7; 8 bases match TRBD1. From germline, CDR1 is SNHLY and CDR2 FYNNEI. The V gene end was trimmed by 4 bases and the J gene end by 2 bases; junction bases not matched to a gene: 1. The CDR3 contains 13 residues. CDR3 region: CASSAQGAYEQYF. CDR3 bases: TGTGCCAGCAGTGCACAGGGGGCCTACGAGCAGTACTTC.

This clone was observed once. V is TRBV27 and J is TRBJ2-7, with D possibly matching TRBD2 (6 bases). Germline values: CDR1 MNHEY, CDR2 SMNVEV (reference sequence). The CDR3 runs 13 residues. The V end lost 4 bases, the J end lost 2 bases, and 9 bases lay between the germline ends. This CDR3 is CASSSLATYEQYF. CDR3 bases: TGTGCCAGCAGTTCCCTAGCGACCTACGAGCAGTACTTC.

This chain's CDR3 is CSVEYNTGISTDTQYF. In nucleotides, the CDR3 is TGCAGCGTTGAATACAATACAGGAATTTCCACAGATACGCAGTATTTT. The chain is built from TRBV29-1 and TRBJ2-3; D perhaps matches TRBD1 (5 bases). Trimming shortened V by 2 bases and J by 2 bases, and 17 bases separated the two germline ends. The CDR3 contains 16 residues. The germline V gene encodes CDR1 SQVTM and CDR2 ANQGSEA.

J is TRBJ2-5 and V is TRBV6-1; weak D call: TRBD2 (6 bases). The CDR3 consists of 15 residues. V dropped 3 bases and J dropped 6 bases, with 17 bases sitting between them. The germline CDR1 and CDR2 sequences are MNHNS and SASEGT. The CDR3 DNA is TGTGCCAGCAGTGATGATTTAGGGGAGGTAAAGACCCAGTACTTC. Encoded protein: CASSDDLGEVKTQYF.

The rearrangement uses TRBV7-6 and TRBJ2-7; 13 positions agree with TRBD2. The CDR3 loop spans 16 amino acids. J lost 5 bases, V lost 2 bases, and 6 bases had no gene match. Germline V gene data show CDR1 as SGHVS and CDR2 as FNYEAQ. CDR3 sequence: CASSLQGLAGWDEQYF. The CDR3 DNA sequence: TGTGCCAGCAGCTTACAGGGACTAGCGGGGTGGGACGAGCAGTACTTC.

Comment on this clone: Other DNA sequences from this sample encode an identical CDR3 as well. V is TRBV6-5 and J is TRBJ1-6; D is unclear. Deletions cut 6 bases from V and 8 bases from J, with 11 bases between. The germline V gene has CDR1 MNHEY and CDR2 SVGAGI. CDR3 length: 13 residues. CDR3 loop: CASSREADSPLHF. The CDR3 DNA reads TGTGCCAGCAGCCGGGAGGCCGATTCACCCCTCCACTTT.

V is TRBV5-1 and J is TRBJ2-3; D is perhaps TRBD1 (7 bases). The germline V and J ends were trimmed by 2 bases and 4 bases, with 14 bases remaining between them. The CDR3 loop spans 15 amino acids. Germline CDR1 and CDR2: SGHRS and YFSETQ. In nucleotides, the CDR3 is TGCGCCAGCAGCTTTGGGAGGCAGGGGGCAGATACGCAGTATTTT. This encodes CASSFGRQGADTQYF.

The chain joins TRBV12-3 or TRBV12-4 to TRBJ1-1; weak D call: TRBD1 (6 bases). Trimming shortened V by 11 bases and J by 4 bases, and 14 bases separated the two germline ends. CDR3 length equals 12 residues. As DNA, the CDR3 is TGTGCCTCCCAGGGGTGGGGCACTGAAGCTTTCTTT. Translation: CASQGWGTEAFF.

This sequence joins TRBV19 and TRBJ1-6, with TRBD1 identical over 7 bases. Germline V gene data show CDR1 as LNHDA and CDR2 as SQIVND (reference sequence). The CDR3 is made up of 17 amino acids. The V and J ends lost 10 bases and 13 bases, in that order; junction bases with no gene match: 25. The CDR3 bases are TGTGCCACCCTTGTCCCCCACAGGGGAAAGCTCGGCGTTCCCCTCCACTTT. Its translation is CATLVPHRGKLGVPLHF.

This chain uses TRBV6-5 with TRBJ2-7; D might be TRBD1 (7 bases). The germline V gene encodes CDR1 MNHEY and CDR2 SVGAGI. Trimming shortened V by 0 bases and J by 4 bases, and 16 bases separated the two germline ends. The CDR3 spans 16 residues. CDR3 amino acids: CASSYSRDSGPYEQYF. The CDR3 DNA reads TGTGCCAGCAGTTACTCTCGGGACAGCGGGCCTTACGAGCAGTACTTC.

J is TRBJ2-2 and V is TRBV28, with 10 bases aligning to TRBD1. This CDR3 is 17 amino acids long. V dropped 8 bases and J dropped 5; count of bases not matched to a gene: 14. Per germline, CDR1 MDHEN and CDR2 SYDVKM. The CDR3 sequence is CASRRLDRGVTTGELFF. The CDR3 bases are TGTGCCAGCCGTAGGCTGGACAGGGGGGTTACAACCGGGGAGCTGTTTTTT. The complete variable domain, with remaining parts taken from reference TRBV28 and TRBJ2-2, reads DVKVTQSSRYLVKRTGEKVFLECVQDMDHENMFWYRQDPGLGLRLIYFSYDVKMKEKGDIPEGYSVSREKKERFSLILESASTNQTSMYLCASRRLDRGVTTGELFFGEGSRLTVL.

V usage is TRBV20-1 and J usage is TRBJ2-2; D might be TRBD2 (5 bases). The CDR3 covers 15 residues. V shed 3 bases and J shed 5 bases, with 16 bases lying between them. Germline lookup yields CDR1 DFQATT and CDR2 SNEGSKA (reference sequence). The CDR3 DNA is TGCAGTGCTAGTCCCACTAGAGGAAAAACCGGGGAGCTGTTTTTT. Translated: CSASPTRGKTGELFF.

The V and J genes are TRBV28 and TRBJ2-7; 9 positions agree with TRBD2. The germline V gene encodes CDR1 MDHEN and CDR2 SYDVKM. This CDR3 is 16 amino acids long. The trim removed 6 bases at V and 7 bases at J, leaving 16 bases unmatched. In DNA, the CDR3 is TGTGCCAGCAGATCTAATGGGGTAGCGGGAGAACGTGAGCAGTACTTC. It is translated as CASRSNGVAGEREQYF.

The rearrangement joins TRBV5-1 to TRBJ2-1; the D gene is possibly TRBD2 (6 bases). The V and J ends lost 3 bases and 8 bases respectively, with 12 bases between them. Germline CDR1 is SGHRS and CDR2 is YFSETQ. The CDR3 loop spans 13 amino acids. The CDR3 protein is CASSWGTGDEQFF. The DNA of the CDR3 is TGCGCCAGCAGCTGGGGGACTGGAGATGAGCAGTTCTTC.

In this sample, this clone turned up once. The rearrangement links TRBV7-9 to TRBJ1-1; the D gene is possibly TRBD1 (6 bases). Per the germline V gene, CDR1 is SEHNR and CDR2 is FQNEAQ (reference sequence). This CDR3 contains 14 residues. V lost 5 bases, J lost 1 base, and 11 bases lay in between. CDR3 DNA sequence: TGTGCCAGCAGCCTTACAGGGCGGAACACTGAAGCTTTCTTT. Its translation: CASSLTGRNTEAFF.

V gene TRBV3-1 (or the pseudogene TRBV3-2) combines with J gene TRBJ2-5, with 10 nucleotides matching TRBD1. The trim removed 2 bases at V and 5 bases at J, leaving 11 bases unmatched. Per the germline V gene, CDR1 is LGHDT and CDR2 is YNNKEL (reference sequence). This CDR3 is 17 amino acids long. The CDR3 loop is CASSQNRDRGPLETQYF. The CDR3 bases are TGTGCCAGCAGCCAAAACCGGGACAGGGGCCCGTTGGAGACCCAGTACTTC.

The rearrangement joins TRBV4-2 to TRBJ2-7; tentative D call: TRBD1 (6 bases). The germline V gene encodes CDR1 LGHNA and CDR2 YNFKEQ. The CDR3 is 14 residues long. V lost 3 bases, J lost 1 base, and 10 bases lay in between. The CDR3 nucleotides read TGTGCCAGCAGCCAGGCGAGGGGGTCCTACGAGCAGTACTTC. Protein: CASSQARGSYEQYF.

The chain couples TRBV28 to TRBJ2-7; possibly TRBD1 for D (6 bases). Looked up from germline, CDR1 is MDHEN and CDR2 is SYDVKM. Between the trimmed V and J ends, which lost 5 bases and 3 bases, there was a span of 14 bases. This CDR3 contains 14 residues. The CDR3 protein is CASSQAGTLYEQYF. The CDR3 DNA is TGTGCCAGCAGTCAGGCCGGGACACTCTACGAGCAGTACTTC. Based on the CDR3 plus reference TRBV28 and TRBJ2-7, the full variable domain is DVKVTQSSRYLVKRTGEKVFLECVQDMDHENMFWYRQDPGLGLRLIYFSYDVKMKEKGDIPEGYSVSREKKERFSLILESASTNQTSMYLCASSQAGTLYEQYFGPGTRLTVT.